The 5 T cell receptor beta chains in this list originate from one sample, sequenced in a study of post-analysis software for immune sequencing data. Each TCR beta cDNA library carried unique molecular identifiers. TCRdb re-called the PCR reads through MiXCR, storing one row per CDR3 protein. The table lists some 800,000 distinct CDR3 sequences, about half of them singletons. Their specific antigens are unknown. Study results and limitations: Controls had lower frequencies than patients of four or five TRBV segments, which included TRBV5-6, TRBV5-1 and TRBV20-1.

The specimen was blood. The receptors were sampled from a girl aged 10 to 17 with multiple sclerosis.

This clonotype was recorded once. The J gene is TRBJ2-1, the V gene TRBV28; TRBD2 might be the D (6 bases). Trimming pared 0 bases from V and 0 bases from J, leaving 9 bases between. Germline V gene data show CDR1 as MDHEN and CDR2 as SYDVKM. CDR3 size: 16 residues. CDR3 sequence (DNA): TGTGCCAGCAGTTTATGGGAGGGTAACTCCTACAATGAGCAGTTCTTC. This codes for CASSLWEGNSYNEQFF.

A few counts support this clonotype. The chain carries TRBV7-3 and TRBJ2-1, with TRBD2 matching over 7 bases. Trimming removed 3 bases from V and 4 bases from J; junction bases left unmatched: 6. The CDR3 covers 15 residues. Germline V gene data show CDR1 as SGHTA and CDR2 as FQGTGA. In DNA, the CDR3 is TGTGCCAGCAGCTTTCGCCTAGCGGATTACAATGAGCAGTTCTTC. Translation: CASSFRLADYNEQFF.

DNA of the CDR3: TGTGCCAGCAGTGGTCACACGCAACGGTTCTTC. Translation gives CASSGHTQRFF. This sequence joins TRBV25-1 and TRBJ2-1; D gene unclear. V shed 4 bases and J shed 15 bases, with 13 bases lying between them. Germline CDR1 reads MGHDK; CDR2 reads SYGVNS. The CDR3 runs 11 residues.

The V call is TRBV6-6, the J call TRBJ1-2, with D perhaps matching TRBD1 (5 bases). CDR3 length: 17 amino acids. V was clipped by 2 bases and J by 3 bases, with 19 bases between them. Germline-derived CDR1 and CDR2 are MNHNY and SVGAGI (reference sequence). The CDR3 DNA follows: TGTGCCAGCAGTTACGGCTGGGGCAGGGACTTTGACTATGGCTACACCTTC. This encodes CASSYGWGRDFDYGYTF.

This clonotype was detected a few times. The rearrangement uses TRBV2 and TRBJ2-1; D perhaps matches TRBD1 (5 bases). This CDR3 region has 11 residues. Trimming took 8 bases from V and 10 from J, leaving 12 bases between them. Germline CDR1 SNHLY, CDR2 FYNNEI. The CDR3 loop reads CASCRVTEQFF. The CDR3 DNA reads as TGTGCCAGCTGCAGGGTAACAGAGCAGTTCTTC.